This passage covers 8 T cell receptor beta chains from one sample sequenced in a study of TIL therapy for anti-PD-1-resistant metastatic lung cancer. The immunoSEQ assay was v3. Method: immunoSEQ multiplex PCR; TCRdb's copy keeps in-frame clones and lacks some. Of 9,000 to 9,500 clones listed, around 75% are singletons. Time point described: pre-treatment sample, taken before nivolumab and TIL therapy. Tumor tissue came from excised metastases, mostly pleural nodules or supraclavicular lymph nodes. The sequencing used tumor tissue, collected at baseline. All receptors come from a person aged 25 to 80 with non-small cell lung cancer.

The CDR3 loop is CASSPSHWTGPHMNTEAFF. CDR3 DNA sequence: TGTGCCAGCAGCCCGAGCCACTGGACAGGGCCACATATGAACACTGAAGCTTTCTTT. The rearrangement links TRBV13 to TRBJ1-1, with TRBD1 matching 8 bases. The ends lost 5 bases at V and 0 bases at J; junction bases unmatched: 17. The germline CDR1 and CDR2 sequences are PRHDT and FYEKMQ (reference sequence). The CDR3 runs to 19 residues.

In DNA form, the CDR3 reads TGTGCCAGCAGGGAGGGCGGGGGGAGCTACAATGAGCAGTTCTTC. This encodes CASREGGGSYNEQFF. The V gene is TRBV27, the J gene TRBJ2-1, with TRBD2 identical over 8 bases. The V and J ends lost 6 bases and 3 bases, in that order; junction bases with no gene match: 7. The CDR3 contains 15 residues. Germline lookup yields CDR1 MNHEY and CDR2 SMNVEV (reference sequence).

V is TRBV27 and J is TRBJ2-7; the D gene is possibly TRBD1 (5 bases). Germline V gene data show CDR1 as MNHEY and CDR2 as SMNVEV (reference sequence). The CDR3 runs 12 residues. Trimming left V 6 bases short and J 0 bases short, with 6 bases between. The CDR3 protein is CASRDNSYEQYF. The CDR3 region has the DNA TGTGCCAGCAGGGACAACTCCTACGAGCAGTACTTC.

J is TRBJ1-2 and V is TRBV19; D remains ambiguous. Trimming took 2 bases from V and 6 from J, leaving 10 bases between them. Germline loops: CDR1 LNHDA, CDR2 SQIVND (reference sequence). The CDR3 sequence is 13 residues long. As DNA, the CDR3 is TGTGCCAGTAGTATAAGCACTACAGATGGCTACACCTTC. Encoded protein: CASSISTTDGYTF. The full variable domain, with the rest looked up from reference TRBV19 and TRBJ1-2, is DGGITQSPKYLFRKEGQNVTLSCEQNLNHDAMYWYRQDPGQGLRLIYYSQIVNDFQKGDIAEGYSVSREKKESFPLTVTSAQKNPTAFYLCASSISTTDGYTFGSGTRLTVV.

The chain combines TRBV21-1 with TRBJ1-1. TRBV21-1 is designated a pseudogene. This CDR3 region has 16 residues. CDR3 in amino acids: CASSKGGRLRNTEAFF. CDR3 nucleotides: TGTGCCAGCAGCAAAGGCGGGCGCCTACGGAACACTGAAGCTTTCTTT.

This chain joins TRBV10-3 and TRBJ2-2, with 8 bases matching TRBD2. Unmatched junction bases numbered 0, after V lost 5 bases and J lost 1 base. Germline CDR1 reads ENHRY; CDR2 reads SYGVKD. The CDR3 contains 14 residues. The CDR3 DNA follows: TGTGCCATCAGTAGCGGGGGGAACACCGGGGAGCTGTTTTTT. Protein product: CAISSGGNTGELFF.

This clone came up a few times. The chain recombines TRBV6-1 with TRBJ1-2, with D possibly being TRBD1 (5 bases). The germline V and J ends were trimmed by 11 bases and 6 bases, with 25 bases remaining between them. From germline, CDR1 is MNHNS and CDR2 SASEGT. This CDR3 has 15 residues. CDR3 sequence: CAGYAPGRLLDGYTF. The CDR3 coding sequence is TGTGCCGGATACGCCCCGGGACGTCTCTTGGATGGCTACACCTTC.

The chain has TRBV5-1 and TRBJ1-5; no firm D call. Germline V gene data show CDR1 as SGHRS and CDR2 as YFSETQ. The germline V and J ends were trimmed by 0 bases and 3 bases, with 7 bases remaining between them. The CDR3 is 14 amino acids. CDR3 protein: CASSLADFNQPQHF. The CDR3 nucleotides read TGCGCCAGCAGCTTGGCTGATTTCAATCAGCCCCAGCATTTT.